The next 21 T cell receptor beta chains were all read from a single sample in a study of T cell repertoires in cytomegalovirus infection (dated by TCRdb to about 2019). The listed sequencing device is Illumina HiSeq 1500. TCRdb trimmed the raw reads at Q25, called clones with MiXCR and kept productive beta chains. Rows with a matching CDR3 protein are joined into one entry that keeps the most common DNA and genes. In this sample the table shows about 490,000 distinct CDR3 sequences, around 27% of which occur a single time. Roughly 13% of the sample is in the top ten clones. Sequencing was carried out using PBMCs. These receptors were collected from a human donor in good health (CMV status not recorded). Some clones in this sample may be carry-over from other donors' samples.

The chain links TRBV12-5 to TRBJ2-7, with a tentative D call TRBD1 (5 bases). The CDR3 covers 9 residues. With 9 bases removed from V and 5 bases from J, the gap between germline ends came to 5 bases. CDR1 and CDR2 from the germline V gene are LGHNT and FRNRAP. The CDR3 reads CARGDEQYV. In nucleotides, the CDR3 is TGTGCTAGAGGGGACGAGCAGTACGTC.

This chain connects TRBV30 to TRBJ1-1; D gene ambiguous. This CDR3 is built from 13 residues. The V end lost 0 bases, the J end lost 4 bases, and 9 bases lay between the germline ends. Germline V gene lookup returns CDR1 GTSNPN and CDR2 SVGIG (reference sequence). The CDR3 bases are TGTGCCTGGAGTGTGGACGGCAGCACTGAAGCTTTCTTT. Its protein product is CAWSVDGSTEAFF.

This clonotype was counted only a few times. J is TRBJ2-4 and V is TRBV10-3; D uncertain. V was pared by 3 bases and J by 2 bases, with 17 bases between. Germline-derived CDR1 and CDR2 are ENHRY and SYGVKD. The CDR3 has 17 residues. Here the CDR3 reads CAISEGPTPLTKNIQYF. The CDR3 DNA follows: TGTGCCATCAGTGAAGGGCCTACTCCGTTAACCAAAAACATTCAGTACTTC.

The gene calls are TRBV4-1 and TRBJ1-6, with a weak D call TRBD1 (6 bases). The germline V gene has CDR1 MGHRA and CDR2 YSYEKL. The CDR3 runs to 15 residues. Trimming removed 3 bases at V and 3 bases at J, with 9 bases between. CDR3 protein: CASSHGQHYNSPLHF. CDR3 nucleotides: TGCGCCAGCAGCCACGGACAGCACTATAATTCACCCCTCCACTTT.

This clonotype was picked up many times. The gene calls are TRBV7-8 and TRBJ1-2, with D perhaps matching TRBD1 (6 bases). V was clipped by 1 base and J by 4 bases, with 10 bases between them. Germline assignment: CDR1 SGHVS and CDR2 FQNEAQ. The CDR3 contains 14 residues. The CDR3 reads CASSLGTGLYGYTF. The DNA of the CDR3 is TGTGCCAGCAGCTTAGGTACAGGGCTCTATGGCTACACCTTC.

In its sample, this clonotype was seen a few times. The chain employs TRBV28 and TRBJ2-5, with 11 bases matching TRBD2. With 5 bases clipped from V and 5 bases from J, the junction kept 13 bases outside the gene matches. The CDR3 consists of 17 residues. Germline lookup yields CDR1 MDHEN and CDR2 SYDVKM. CDR3 nucleotide sequence: TGTGCCAGCAGTCCCCCCCCTAGCGGGAGGAATACGGAGACCCAGTACTTC. Translating gives CASSPPPSGRNTETQYF.

V gene TRBV30 combines with J gene TRBJ2-2; TRBD2 agrees at 7 bases. V lost 2 bases and J lost 6; bases outside the gene matches: 9. CDR1 is GTSNPN, CDR2 SVGIG, per germline (reference sequence). The CDR3 runs to 15 residues. The CDR3 nucleotides read TGTGCCTGGAGTCCCGGCGGGAGCCGATCCGGGGAGCTGTTTTTT. Translated, it gives CAWSPGGSRSGELFF. Full variable domain (remainder filled in from reference TRBV30 and TRBJ2-2): SQTIHQWPATLVQPVGSPLSLECTVEGTSNPNLYWYRQAAGRGLQLLFYSVGIGQISSEVPQNLSASRPQDRQFILSSKKLLLSDSGFYLCAWSPGGSRSGELFFGEGSRLTVL.

The chain employs TRBV20-1 and TRBJ2-5, with a weak D call TRBD1 (5 bases). Germline V gene sequence: CDR1 DFQATT, CDR2 SNEGSKA (reference sequence). V was shortened by 6 bases and J by 5 bases, with 19 bases between the two germline ends. The CDR3 has 14 amino acids. CDR3 coding DNA: TGCAGTGCCCCCCTTGTGGCAGGGCGGGAGACCCAGTACTTC. It codes for CSAPLVAGRETQYF.

This clonotype occurred a few times. The gene calls are TRBV20-1 and TRBJ1-1; tentative D call: TRBD1 (5 bases). Germline assignment: CDR1 DFQATT and CDR2 SNEGSKA (reference sequence). The length of the CDR3 is 16 residues. Trimming removed 0 bases at V and 2 bases at J, with 16 bases between. The CDR3 nucleotides read TGCAGTGCTAGAGATCTTCTTCAGGGAATCAACACTGAAGCTTTCTTT. Translating gives CSARDLLQGINTEAFF.

The chain carries TRBV28 and TRBJ1-5, with D maybe TRBD1 (5 bases). Germline V gene sequence: CDR1 MDHEN, CDR2 SYDVKM. This CDR3 has 14 residues. Between the trimmed V and J ends, which lost 4 bases and 7 bases, there was a span of 14 bases. CDR3 in DNA: TGTGCCAGCAGTTCCCCGGGGGACCGGCAGCCCCAGCATTTT. Protein product: CASSSPGDRQPQHF.

This clonotype was detected ten times or more. The V call is TRBV28, the J call TRBJ1-2, with 7 bases fitting TRBD1. Trimming took 5 bases from V and 6 from J; bases not matched to a gene: 6. The germline V gene has CDR1 MDHEN and CDR2 SYDVKM. The CDR3 contains 13 residues. The CDR3 spells CASSRQGGNGYTF. DNA for the CDR3: TGTGCCAGCAGTAGACAGGGTGGCAATGGCTACACCTTC.

This clonotype was found a few times. This chain joins TRBV20-1 and TRBJ1-4; 7 bases align to TRBD1. After removal of 5 bases from V and 8 bases from J, the junction contained 11 bases not matched to a gene. The CDR3 sequence is 14 residues long. Germline lookup yields CDR1 DFQATT and CDR2 SNEGSKA (reference sequence). This CDR3 is CSARVQGLGEKLFF. The DNA of the CDR3 is TGCAGTGCTCGAGTACAGGGGTTAGGAGAAAAACTGTTTTTT.

The chain couples TRBV11-2 to TRBJ1-2; the D is unclear. Between the trimmed V and J ends, which lost 3 bases and 0 bases, there was a span of 11 bases. The CDR3 totals 15 residues. In germline, CDR1 is SGHAT, CDR2 FQNNGV. CDR3 sequence reads: CASSFAAPANYGYTF. CDR3 sequence (DNA): TGTGCCAGCAGCTTTGCGGCACCAGCTAACTATGGCTACACCTTC. Full variable domain (remainder filled in from reference TRBV11-2 and TRBJ1-2): EAGVAQSPRYKIIEKRQSVAFWCNPISGHATLYWYQQILGQGPKLLIQFQNNGVVDDSQLPKDRFSAERLKGVDSTLKIQPAKLEDSAVYLCASSFAAPANYGYTFGSGTRLTVV.

This clonotype was seen many times. V and J are TRBV7-2 and TRBJ2-7, with 9 bases identical to TRBD1. CDR1 is SGHTA, CDR2 FQGNSA, per germline. The length of the CDR3 is 17 residues. With 0 bases clipped from V and 3 bases from J, the junction kept 9 bases outside the gene matches. The DNA of the CDR3 is TGTGCCAGCAGCTTAGCGACCACAGGGGGCACCTACTACGAGCAGTACTTC. Translating gives CASSLATTGGTYYEQYF.

This clonotype turned up a few times. DNA of the CDR3: TGTGCCAGCAGCCCCGACGATTGGACCAGTTTCACAGATACGCAGTATTTT. Residues: CASSPDDWTSFTDTQYF. The chain employs TRBV7-9 and TRBJ2-3; D is undetermined. V was cut by 5 bases and J by 2 bases, with 20 bases left in between. In germline, CDR1 is SEHNR, CDR2 FQNEAQ (reference sequence). The CDR3 sequence is 17 residues long.

This clonotype showed up many times. This chain connects TRBV7-2 to TRBJ2-7; D may be TRBD1 or TRBD2 (5 bases each). Trimming took off 4 bases at V and 9 bases at J, with 10 bases between the two ends. CDR1 and CDR2 from the germline V gene are SGHTA and FQGNSA. The CDR3 has 11 residues. CDR3: CASSSGTAQYF. Written as DNA, the CDR3 is TGTGCCAGCAGCTCCGGGACGGCGCAGTACTTC.

The rearrangement uses TRBV6-6 and TRBJ2-7; D possibly uses TRBD1 or TRBD2 (5 bases each). Germline V gene data show CDR1 as MNHNY and CDR2 as SVGAGI (reference sequence). The CDR3 runs to 14 residues. Trimming left V 4 bases short and J 3 bases short, with 13 bases between. The CDR3: CASSLVGTDYEQYV. In nucleotides, the CDR3 is TGTGCCAGCAGTTTGGTAGGGACCGACTACGAGCAGTACGTC.

The rearrangement uses TRBV12-3 or TRBV12-4 and TRBJ2-5; no reliable D call. This CDR3 has 15 residues. Trimming shortened V by 4 bases and J by 3 bases, and 15 bases separated the two germline ends. CDR3 in amino acids: CASSSRPLAEETQYF. The CDR3 DNA follows: TGTGCCAGCAGTTCCCGACCGTTGGCCGAAGAGACCCAGTACTTC.

This clonotype was detected only a few times. The chain couples TRBV5-4 to TRBJ1-1; TRBD1 agrees at 9 bases. Germline V lookup: CDR1 SGHNT, CDR2 YYREEE (reference sequence). V was pared by 2 bases and J by 8 bases, with 1 base of the junction left unmatched. This CDR3 has 12 amino acids. The CDR3 DNA reads as TGTGCCAGCAGCTTTGGACAGGGGGAAGCTTTCTTT. This codes for CASSFGQGEAFF.

The chain recombines TRBV6-5 with TRBJ1-6, with D hard to call. The CDR3 has 17 residues. Germline V gene lookup returns CDR1 MNHEY and CDR2 SVGAGI. With 0 bases removed from V and 4 bases from J, the gap between germline ends came to 13 bases. The DNA for the CDR3 is TGTGCCAGCAGTTACTCACCCGGGAGCGATTATAATTCACCCCTCCACTTT. It translates to CASSYSPGSDYNSPLHF.

This clonotype was seen a few times. V is TRBV11-3 and J is TRBJ1-1; no firm D call. The ends were cut back, 0 bases at V and 3 bases at J, with 11 bases in the middle. Per the germline V gene, CDR1 is SGHNT and CDR2 is YENEEA. CDR3 size: 15 residues. The CDR3 coding sequence is TGTGCCAGCAGCTTAGATCCTTCAGTGGACACTGAAGCTTTCTTT. It translates to CASSLDPSVDTEAFF.